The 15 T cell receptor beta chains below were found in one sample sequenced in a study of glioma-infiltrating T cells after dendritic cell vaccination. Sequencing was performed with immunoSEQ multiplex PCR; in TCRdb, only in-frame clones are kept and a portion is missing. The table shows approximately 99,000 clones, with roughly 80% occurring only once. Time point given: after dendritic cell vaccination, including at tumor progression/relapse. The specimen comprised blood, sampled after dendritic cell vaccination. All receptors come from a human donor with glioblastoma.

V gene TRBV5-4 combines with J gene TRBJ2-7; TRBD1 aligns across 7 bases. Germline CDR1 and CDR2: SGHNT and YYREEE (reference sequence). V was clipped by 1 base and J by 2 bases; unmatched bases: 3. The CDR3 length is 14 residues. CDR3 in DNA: TGTGCCAGCAGCTTGCGGCAGGGGGCCTACGAGCAGTACTTC. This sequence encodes CASSLRQGAYEQYF.

CDR3 residues: CAWTSKNSYEQYF. CDR3 in DNA: TGTGCCTGGACTAGCAAAAACTCCTACGAGCAGTACTTC. The V and J genes are TRBV30 and TRBJ2-7; a possible D gene is TRBD2 (5 bases). V lost 4 bases and J lost 0, with 10 bases in between. Germline V CDR1 and CDR2: GTSNPN, SVGIG (reference sequence). The CDR3 is 13 residues long.

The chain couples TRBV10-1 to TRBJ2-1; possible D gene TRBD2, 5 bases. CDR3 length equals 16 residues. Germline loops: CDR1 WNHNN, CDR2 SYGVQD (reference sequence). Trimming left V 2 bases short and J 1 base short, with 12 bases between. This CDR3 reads CASSEVATFSYNEQFF. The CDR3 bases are TGCGCCAGCAGTGAGGTAGCGACTTTTTCCTACAATGAGCAGTTCTTC.

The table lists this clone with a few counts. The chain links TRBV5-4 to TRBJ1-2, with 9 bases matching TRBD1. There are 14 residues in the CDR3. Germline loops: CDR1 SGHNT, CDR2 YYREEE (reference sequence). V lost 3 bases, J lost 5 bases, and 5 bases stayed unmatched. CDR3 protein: CASSSQGAGYGYTF. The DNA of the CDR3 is TGTGCCAGCAGCTCACAGGGGGCTGGATATGGCTACACCTTC.

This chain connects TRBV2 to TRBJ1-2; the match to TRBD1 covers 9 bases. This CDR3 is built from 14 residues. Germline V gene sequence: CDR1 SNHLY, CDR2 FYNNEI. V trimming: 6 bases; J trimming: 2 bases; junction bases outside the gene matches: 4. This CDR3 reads CASRGQGGNYGYTF. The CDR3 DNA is TGTGCCAGCAGGGGACAGGGAGGAAACTATGGCTACACCTTC.

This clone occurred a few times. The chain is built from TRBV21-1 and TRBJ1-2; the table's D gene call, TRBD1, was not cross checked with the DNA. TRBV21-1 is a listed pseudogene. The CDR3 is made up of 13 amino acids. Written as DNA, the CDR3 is TGTGCCAGCAGCTCAGGACAGGGGAATGGCTACACCTTC. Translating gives CASSSGQGNGYTF.

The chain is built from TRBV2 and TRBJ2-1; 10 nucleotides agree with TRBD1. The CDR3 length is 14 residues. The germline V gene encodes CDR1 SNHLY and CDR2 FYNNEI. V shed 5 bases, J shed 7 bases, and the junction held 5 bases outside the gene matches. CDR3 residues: CASSRTGGVNEQFF. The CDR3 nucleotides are TGTGCCAGCAGTCGGACAGGGGGTGTAAATGAGCAGTTCTTC.

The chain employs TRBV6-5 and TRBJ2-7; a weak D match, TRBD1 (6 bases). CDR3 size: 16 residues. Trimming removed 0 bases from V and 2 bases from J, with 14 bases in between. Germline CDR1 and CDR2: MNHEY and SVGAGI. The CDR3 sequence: CASSYSRWGPTYEQYF. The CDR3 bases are TGTGCCAGCAGTTACTCGAGGTGGGGGCCCACCTACGAGCAGTACTTC.

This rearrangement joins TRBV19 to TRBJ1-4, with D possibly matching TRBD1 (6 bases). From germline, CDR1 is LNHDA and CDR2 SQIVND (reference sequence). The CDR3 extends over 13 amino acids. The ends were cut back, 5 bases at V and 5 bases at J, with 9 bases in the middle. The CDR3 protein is CASSLTGNEKLFF. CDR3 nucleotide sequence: TGTGCCAGTAGTTTAACAGGGAATGAAAAACTGTTTTTT.

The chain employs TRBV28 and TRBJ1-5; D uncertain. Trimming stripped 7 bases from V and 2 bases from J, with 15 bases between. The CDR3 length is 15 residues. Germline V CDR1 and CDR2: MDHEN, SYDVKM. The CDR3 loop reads CASTTLARGNQPQHF. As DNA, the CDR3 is TGTGCCAGCACTACTTTGGCGAGGGGCAATCAGCCCCAGCATTTT.

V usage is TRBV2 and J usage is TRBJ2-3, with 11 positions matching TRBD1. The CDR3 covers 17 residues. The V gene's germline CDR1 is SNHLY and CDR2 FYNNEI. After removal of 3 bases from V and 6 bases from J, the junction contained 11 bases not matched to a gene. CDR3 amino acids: CASSDPARTGGSDTQYF. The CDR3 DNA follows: TGTGCCAGCAGTGACCCTGCGAGGACAGGGGGCTCTGATACGCAGTATTTT. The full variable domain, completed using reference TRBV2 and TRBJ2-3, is EPEVTQTPSHQVTQMGQEVILRCVPISNHLYFYWYRQILGQKVEFLVSFYNNEISEKSEIFDDQFSVERPDGSNFTLKIRSTKLEDSAMYFCASSDPARTGGSDTQYFGPGTRLTVL.

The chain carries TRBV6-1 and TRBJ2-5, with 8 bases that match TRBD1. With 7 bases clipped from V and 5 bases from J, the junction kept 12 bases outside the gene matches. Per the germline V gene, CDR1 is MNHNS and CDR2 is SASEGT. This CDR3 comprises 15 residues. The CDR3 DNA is TGTGCCAGCAATCGGGCAGGGGGCTCGTGGGAGACCCAGTACTTC. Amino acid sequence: CASNRAGGSWETQYF.

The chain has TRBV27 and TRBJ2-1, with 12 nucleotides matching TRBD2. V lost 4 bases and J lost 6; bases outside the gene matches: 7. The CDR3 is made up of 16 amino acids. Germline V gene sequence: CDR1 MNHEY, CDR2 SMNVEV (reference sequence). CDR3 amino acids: CASSSPSGGAPNEQFF. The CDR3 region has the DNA TGTGCCAGCAGTTCCCCTAGCGGGGGGGCCCCCAATGAGCAGTTCTTC.

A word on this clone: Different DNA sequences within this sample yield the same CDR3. CDR3 in amino acids: CASSLPPLTDTQYF. CDR3 nucleotide sequence: TGTGCCAGCAGTTTACCCCCGCTAACAGATACGCAGTATTTT. This chain joins TRBV27 and TRBJ2-3; D remains unclear. V lost 2 bases and J 3 bases, leaving 9 bases between the germline ends. This CDR3 has 14 amino acids. From germline, CDR1 is MNHEY and CDR2 SMNVEV (reference sequence).

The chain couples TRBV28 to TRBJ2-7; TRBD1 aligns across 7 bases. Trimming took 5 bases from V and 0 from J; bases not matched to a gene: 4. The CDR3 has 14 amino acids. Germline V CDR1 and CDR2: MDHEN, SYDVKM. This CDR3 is CASSQGGFSYEQYF. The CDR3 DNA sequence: TGTGCCAGCAGTCAAGGGGGCTTCTCCTACGAGCAGTACTTC.